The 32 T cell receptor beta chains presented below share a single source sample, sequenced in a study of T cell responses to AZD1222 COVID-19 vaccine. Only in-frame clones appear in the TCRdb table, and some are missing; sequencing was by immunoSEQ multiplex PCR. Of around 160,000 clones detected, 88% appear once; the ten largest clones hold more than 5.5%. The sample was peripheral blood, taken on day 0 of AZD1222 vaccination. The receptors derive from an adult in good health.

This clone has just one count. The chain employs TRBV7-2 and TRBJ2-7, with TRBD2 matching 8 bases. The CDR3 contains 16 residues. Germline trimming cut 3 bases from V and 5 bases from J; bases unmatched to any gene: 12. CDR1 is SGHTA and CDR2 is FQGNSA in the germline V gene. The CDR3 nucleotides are TGTGCCAGCAGCTTCGGGGCCGGGGGGGGCGCCCACGAGCAGTACTTC. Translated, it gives CASSFGAGGGAHEQYF.

This CDR3 is CASSWATGGESEAFF. The CDR3 DNA reads TGCGCCAGCAGCTGGGCCACAGGGGGTGAGAGTGAAGCTTTCTTT. The rearrangement uses TRBV5-1 and TRBJ1-1; 8 bases fit TRBD1. Germline CDR1 reads SGHRS; CDR2 reads YFSETQ. This CDR3 region has 15 residues. The V gene end was trimmed by 3 bases and the J gene end by 7 bases; junction bases not matched to a gene: 11. Looking up the rest from reference TRBV5-1 and TRBJ1-1 gives the full variable domain: KAGVTQTPRYLIKTRGQQVTLSCSPISGHRSVSWYQQTPGQGLQFLFEYFSETQRNKGNFPGRFSGRQFSNSRSEMNVSTLELGDSALYLCASSWATGGESEAFFGQGTRLTVV.

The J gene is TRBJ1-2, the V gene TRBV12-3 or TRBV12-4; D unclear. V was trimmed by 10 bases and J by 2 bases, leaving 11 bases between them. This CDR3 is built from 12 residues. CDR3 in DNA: TGTGCCACCAGCAGGAAGAACTATGGCTACACCTTC. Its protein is CATSRKNYGYTF.

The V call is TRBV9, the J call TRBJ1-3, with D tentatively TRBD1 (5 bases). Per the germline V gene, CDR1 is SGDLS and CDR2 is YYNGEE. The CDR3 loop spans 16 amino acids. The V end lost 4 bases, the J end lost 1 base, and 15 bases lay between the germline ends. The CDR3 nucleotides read TGTGCCAGCAGCCCTCACCCCGGGACGTCTGGAAACACCATATATTTT. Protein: CASSPHPGTSGNTIYF. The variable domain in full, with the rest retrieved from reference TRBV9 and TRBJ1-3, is DSGVTQTPKHLITATGQRVTLRCSPRSGDLSVYWYQQSLDQGLQFLIQYYNGEERAKGNILERFSAQQFPDLHSELNLSSLELGDSALYFCASSPHPGTSGNTIYFGEGSWLTVV.

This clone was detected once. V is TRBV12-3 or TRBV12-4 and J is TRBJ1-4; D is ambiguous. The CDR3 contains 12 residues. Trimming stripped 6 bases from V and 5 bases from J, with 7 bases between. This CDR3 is CASRLLNEKLFF. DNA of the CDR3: TGTGCCAGCAGGCTGCTGAATGAAAAACTGTTTTTT.

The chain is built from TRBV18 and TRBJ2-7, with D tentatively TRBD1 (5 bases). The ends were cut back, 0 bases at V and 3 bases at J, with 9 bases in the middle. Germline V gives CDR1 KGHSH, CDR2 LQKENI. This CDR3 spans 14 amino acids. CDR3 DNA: TGTGCCAGCTCACCACCATGGGGCAGCTACGAGCAGTACTTC. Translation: CASSPPWGSYEQYF.

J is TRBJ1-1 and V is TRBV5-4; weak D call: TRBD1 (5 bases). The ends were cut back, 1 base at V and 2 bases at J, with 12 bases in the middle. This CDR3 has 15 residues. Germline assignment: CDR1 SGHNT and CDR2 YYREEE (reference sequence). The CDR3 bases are TGTGCCAGCAGCTTGATGGGGCTCGACAACACTGAAGCTTTCTTT. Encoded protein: CASSLMGLDNTEAFF.

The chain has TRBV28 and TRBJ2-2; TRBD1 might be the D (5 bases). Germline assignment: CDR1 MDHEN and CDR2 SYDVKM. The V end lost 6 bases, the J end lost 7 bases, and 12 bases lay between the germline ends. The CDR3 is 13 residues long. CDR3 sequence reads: CASRPQGNGELFF. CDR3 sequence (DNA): TGTGCCAGCAGGCCCCAGGGTAACGGGGAGCTGTTTTTT. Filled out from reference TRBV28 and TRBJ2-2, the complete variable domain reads DVKVTQSSRYLVKRTGEKVFLECVQDMDHENMFWYRQDPGLGLRLIYFSYDVKMKEKGDIPEGYSVSREKKERFSLILESASTNQTSMYLCASRPQGNGELFFGEGSRLTVL.

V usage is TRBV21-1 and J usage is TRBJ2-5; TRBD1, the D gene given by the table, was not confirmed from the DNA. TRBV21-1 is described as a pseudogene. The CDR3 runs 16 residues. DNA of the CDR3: TGTGCCAGCAGCAAAGCGCGAGGGACAGACCCAGAGACCCAGTACTTC. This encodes CASSKARGTDPETQYF.

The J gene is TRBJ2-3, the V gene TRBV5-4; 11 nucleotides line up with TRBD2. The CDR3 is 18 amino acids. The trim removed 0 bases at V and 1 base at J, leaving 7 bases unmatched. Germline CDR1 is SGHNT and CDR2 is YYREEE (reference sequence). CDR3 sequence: CASSLGTSGPPRTDTQYF. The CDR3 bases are TGTGCCAGCAGCTTGGGGACTAGCGGGCCCCCTCGCACAGATACGCAGTATTTT.

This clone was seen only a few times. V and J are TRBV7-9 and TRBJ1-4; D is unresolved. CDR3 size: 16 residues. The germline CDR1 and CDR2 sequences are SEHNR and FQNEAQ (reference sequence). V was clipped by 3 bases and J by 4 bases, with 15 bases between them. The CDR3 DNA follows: TGTGCCAGCAGCTTCTGGACGGATGCTCTTAATGAAAAACTGTTTTTT. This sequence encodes CASSFWTDALNEKLFF.

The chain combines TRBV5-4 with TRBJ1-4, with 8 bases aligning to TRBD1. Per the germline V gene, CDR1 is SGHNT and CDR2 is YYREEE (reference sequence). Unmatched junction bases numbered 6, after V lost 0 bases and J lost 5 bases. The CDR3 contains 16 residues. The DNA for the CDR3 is TGTGCCAGCAGCTTGGGACCCGACAGGGGCAATGAAAAACTGTTTTTT. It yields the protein CASSLGPDRGNEKLFF.

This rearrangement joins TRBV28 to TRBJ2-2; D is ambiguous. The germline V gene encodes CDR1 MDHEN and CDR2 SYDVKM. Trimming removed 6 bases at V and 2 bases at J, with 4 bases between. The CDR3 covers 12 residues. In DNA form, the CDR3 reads TGTGCCAGCAGCCTCAACACCGGGGAGCTGTTTTTT. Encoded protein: CASSLNTGELFF.

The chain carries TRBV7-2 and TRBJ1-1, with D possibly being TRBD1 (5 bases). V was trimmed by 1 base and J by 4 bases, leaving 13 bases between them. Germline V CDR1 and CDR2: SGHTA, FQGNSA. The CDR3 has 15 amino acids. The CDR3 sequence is CASSLVGGVGTEAFF. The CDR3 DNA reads TGTGCCAGCAGCTTAGTAGGAGGGGTGGGCACTGAAGCTTTCTTT.

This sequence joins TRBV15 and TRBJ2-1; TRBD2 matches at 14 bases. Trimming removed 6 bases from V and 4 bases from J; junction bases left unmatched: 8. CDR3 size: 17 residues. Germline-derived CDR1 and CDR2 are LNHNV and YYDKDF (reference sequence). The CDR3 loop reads CATSPTSGREIYNEQFF. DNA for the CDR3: TGTGCCACCAGTCCGACTAGCGGGAGGGAGATTTACAATGAGCAGTTCTTC.

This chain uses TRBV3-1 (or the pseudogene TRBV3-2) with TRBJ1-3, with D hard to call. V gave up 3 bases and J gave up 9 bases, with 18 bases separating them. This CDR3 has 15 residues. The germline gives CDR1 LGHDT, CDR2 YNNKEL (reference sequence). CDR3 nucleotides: TGTGCCAGCAGCCATTCGCGAAGTAACCTACCCACCATATATTTT. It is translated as CASSHSRSNLPTIYF.

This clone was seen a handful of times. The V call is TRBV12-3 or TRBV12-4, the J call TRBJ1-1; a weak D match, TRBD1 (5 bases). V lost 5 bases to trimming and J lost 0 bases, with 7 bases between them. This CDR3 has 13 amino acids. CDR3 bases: TGTGCCAGCAGTACAGGTATGAACACTGAAGCTTTCTTT. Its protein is CASSTGMNTEAFF.

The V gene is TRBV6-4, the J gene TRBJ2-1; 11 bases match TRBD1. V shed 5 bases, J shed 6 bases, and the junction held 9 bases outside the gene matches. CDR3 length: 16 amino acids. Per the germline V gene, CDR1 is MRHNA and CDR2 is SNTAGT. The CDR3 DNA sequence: TGTGCCAGCAGTCGAAATTGGACAGGGGGCATCAATGAGCAGTTCTTC. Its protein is CASSRNWTGGINEQFF.

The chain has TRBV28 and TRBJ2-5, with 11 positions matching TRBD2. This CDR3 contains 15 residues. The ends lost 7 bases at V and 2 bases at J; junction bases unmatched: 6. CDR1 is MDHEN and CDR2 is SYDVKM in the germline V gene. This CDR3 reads CASTETSGGQETQYF. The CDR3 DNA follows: TGTGCCAGCACGGAAACTAGCGGGGGACAAGAGACCCAGTACTTC.

CDR3: CASSHRQGGGAEAFF. CDR3 in DNA: TGCGCCAGCAGCCATAGACAGGGAGGGGGGGCGGAGGCTTTCTTT. The rearrangement links TRBV4-3 to TRBJ1-1; 7 nucleotides agree with TRBD1. Germline trimming cut 3 bases from V and 11 bases from J; bases unmatched to any gene: 15. Germline CDR1 reads LGHNA; CDR2 reads YSLEER. This CDR3 region has 15 residues.

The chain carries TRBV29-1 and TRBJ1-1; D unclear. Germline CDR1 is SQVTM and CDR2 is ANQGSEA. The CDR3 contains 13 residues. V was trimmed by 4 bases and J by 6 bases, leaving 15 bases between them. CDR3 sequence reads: CSVGTVPRAEAFF. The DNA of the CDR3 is TGCAGCGTTGGAACAGTCCCGCGTGCTGAAGCTTTCTTT.

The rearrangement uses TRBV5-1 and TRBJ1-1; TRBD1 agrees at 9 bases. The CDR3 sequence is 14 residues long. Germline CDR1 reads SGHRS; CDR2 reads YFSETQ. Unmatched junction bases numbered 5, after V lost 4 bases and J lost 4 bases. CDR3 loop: CASSPSTGGTEAFF. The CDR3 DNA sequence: TGCGCCAGCAGCCCCTCGACAGGGGGCACTGAAGCTTTCTTT. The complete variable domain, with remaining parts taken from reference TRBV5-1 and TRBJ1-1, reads KAGVTQTPRYLIKTRGQQVTLSCSPISGHRSVSWYQQTPGQGLQFLFEYFSETQRNKGNFPGRFSGRQFSNSRSEMNVSTLELGDSALYLCASSPSTGGTEAFFGQGTRLTVV.

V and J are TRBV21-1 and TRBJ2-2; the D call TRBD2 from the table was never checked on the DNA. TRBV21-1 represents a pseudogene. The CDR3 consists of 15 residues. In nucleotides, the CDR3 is TGTGCCAGCAGCAAAGGGACTAGCGGGGGCGGGGAGCTGTTTTTT. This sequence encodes CASSKGTSGGGELFF.

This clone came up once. The CDR3 DNA sequence: TGCGCCAGCAGCTTGTCGGGCAGTTACGGAGAGCAGTACTTC. It yields the protein CASSLSGSYGEQYF. V is TRBV5-1 and J is TRBJ2-7; D gene ambiguous. The ends were cut back, 1 base at V and 7 bases at J, with 15 bases in the middle. The CDR3 totals 14 residues. Germline V CDR1 and CDR2: SGHRS, YFSETQ.

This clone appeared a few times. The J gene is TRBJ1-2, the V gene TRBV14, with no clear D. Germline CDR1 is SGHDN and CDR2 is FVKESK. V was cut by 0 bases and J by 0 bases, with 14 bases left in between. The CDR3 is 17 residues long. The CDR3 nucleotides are TGTGCCAGCAGCCAAGATCGTACAGCCGTAACTAACTATGGCTACACCTTC. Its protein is CASSQDRTAVTNYGYTF.

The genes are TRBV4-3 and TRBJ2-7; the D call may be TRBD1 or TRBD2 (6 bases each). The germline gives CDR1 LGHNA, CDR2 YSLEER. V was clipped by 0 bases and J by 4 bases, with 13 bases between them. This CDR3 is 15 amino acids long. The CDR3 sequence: CASSQDLGGGYEQYF. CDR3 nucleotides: TGCGCCAGCAGCCAAGATCTTGGAGGGGGATACGAGCAGTACTTC.

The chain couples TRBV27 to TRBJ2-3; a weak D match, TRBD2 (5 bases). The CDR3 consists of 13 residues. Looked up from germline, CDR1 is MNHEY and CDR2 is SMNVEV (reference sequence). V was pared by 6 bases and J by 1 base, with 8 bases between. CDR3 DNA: TGTGCCAGCAGCCGGGAAGGCACAGATACGCAGTATTTT. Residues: CASSREGTDTQYF.

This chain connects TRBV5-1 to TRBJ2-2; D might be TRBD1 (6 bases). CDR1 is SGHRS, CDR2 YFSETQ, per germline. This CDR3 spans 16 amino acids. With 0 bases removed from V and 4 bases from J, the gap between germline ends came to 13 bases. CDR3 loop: CASSLVLGASTGELFF. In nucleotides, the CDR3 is TGCGCCAGCAGCTTGGTTCTGGGGGCTAGCACCGGGGAGCTGTTTTTT.

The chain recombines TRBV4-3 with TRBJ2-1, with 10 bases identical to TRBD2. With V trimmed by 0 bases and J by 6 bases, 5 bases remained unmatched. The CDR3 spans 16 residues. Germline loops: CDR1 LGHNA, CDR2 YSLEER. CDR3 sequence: CASSQDGLAEINEQFF. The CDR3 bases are TGCGCCAGCAGCCAAGATGGACTAGCGGAAATCAATGAGCAGTTCTTC.

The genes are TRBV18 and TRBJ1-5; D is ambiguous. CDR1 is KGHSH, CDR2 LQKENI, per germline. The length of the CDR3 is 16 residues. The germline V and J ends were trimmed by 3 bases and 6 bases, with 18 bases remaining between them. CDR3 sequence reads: CASSPGSEWAVQPQHF. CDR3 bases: TGTGCCAGCTCACCTGGATCCGAATGGGCGGTTCAGCCCCAGCATTTT.

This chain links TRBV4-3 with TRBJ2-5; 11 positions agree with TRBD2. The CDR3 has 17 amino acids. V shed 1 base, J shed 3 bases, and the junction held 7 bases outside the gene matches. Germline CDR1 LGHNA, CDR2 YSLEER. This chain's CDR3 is CASSQGSYSGREETQYF. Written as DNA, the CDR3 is TGCGCCAGCAGCCAAGGAAGTTATAGCGGGAGGGAAGAGACCCAGTACTTC.

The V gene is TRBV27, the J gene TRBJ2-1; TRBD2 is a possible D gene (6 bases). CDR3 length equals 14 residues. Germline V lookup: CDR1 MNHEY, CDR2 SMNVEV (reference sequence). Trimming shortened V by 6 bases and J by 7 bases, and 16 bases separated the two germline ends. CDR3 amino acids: CASRFGGAGNEQFF. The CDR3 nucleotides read TGTGCCAGCAGATTTGGAGGGGCGGGAAATGAGCAGTTCTTC.